This T cell receptor beta chain was retrieved from a study of T cell responses to AZD1222 COVID-19 vaccine. In regard to this clone: Its antigen remains unknown.

Points from the study as a whole: Breadth and depth of Spike-specific TCRs rose after two AZD1222 doses.

Profiled with immunoSEQ multiplex PCR; TCRdb holds only in-frame clones, not every one. This table has 100,000 to 120,000 clones, more than 70% appearing once. Sequencing used peripheral blood, obtained on day 0 of AZD1222 vaccination. This TCR was sampled from an adult in good health.

The chain's CDR3 is CASSSAGGGSYEQYF. DNA of the CDR3: TGTGCCAGCAGCTCCGCGGGTGGAGGGTCCTACGAGCAGTACTTC. This chain uses TRBV11-2 with TRBJ2-7, with TRBD2 as a possible D gene (6 bases). Deletions cut 4 bases from V and 1 base from J, with 14 bases between. Germline CDR1 SGHAT, CDR2 FQNNGV. The CDR3 length is 15 residues.